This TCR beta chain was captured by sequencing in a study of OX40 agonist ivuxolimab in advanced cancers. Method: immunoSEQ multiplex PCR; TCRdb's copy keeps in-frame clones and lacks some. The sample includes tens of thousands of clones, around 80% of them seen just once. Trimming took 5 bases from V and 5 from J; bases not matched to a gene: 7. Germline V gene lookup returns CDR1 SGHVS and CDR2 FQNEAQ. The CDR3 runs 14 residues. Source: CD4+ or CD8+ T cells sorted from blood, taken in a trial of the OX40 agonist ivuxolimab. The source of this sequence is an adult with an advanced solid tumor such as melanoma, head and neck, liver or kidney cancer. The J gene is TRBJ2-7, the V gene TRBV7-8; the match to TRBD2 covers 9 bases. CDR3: CASSEKGLADEQYF. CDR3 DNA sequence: TGTGCCAGCAGCGAAAAGGGACTAGCAGACGAGCAGTACTTC.